One sample yielded the 30 T cell receptor beta chains listed below, sequenced in a study of control samples from healthy donors and cancer patients. Data came from immunoSEQ multiplex PCR; TCRdb stores just in-frame clones and leaves some out. The sample lists tens of thousands of clones; around nine tenths were seen once. What was sequenced was PBMCs. These receptors were taken from a man aged 35-49 years with colorectal cancer.

The chain carries TRBV4-3 and TRBJ2-7, with no clear D. Per germline, CDR1 LGHNA and CDR2 YSLEER. This CDR3 has 14 amino acids. The germline V and J ends were trimmed by 0 bases and 0 bases, with 6 bases remaining between them. CDR3 nucleotides: TGCGCCAGCAGCCAAGATGTCCACTCCTACGAGCAGTACTTC. Protein product: CASSQDVHSYEQYF.

The J gene is TRBJ1-2, the V gene TRBV29-1, with 9 nucleotides matching TRBD1. The ends lost 8 bases at V and 6 bases at J; junction bases unmatched: 13. Germline-derived CDR1 and CDR2 are SQVTM and ANQGSEA. This CDR3 contains 14 residues. The CDR3 here is CSIKQQGAGDGYTF. The CDR3 DNA reads as TGCAGCATAAAACAACAGGGGGCGGGAGATGGCTACACCTTC.

The rearrangement uses TRBV7-9 and TRBJ1-2, with 7 bases aligning to TRBD1. Germline CDR1 and CDR2: SEHNR and FQNEAQ (reference sequence). The CDR3 is 14 residues long. Trimming removed 4 bases from V and 6 bases from J; junction bases left unmatched: 8. The CDR3 coding sequence is TGTGCCAGCAGCTATATCGGGACAGACCATGGCTACACCTTC. Its protein product is CASSYIGTDHGYTF. Drawing the rest from reference TRBV7-9 and TRBJ1-2, the complete variable domain is DTGVSQNPRHKITKRGQNVTFRCDPISEHNRLYWYRQTLGQGPEFLTYFQNEAQLEKSRLLSDRFSAERPKGSFSTLEIQRTEQGDSAMYLCASSYIGTDHGYTFGSGTRLTVV.

DNA for the CDR3: TGTGCCAGCTCACAATCGGGGCTAGGATACAATGAGCAGTTCTTC. It encodes CASSQSGLGYNEQFF. The chain employs TRBV18 and TRBJ2-1; D may correspond to TRBD1 or TRBD2 (5 bases each). This CDR3 comprises 15 residues. V was shortened by 4 bases and J by 4 bases, with 14 bases between the two germline ends. The V gene's germline CDR1 is KGHSH and CDR2 LQKENI.

This clone was counted only a few times. The rearrangement links TRBV25-1 to TRBJ2-1, with TRBD1 identical over 11 bases. This CDR3 contains 14 residues. J was trimmed by 7 bases and V by 6 bases; bases with no gene match: 5. Germline lookup yields CDR1 MGHDK and CDR2 SYGVNS. CDR3 protein: CASSRDRGSNEQFF. CDR3 nucleotides: TGTGCCAGCAGCCGGGACAGGGGGTCAAATGAGCAGTTCTTC.

The chain recombines TRBV11-1 with TRBJ1-2, with a weak D call TRBD1 (5 bases). The CDR3 spans 12 residues. V lost 6 bases to trimming and J lost 2 bases, with 7 bases between them. Per germline, CDR1 SGHAT and CDR2 FQDESV (reference sequence). The CDR3 sequence: CASSPGNYGYTF. The CDR3 DNA reads TGTGCCAGCAGTCCAGGGAACTATGGCTACACCTTC.

The genes are TRBV11-3 and TRBJ2-3, with TRBD2 matching over 9 bases. In germline, CDR1 is SGHNT, CDR2 YENEEA. The CDR3 is 17 amino acids. V lost 6 bases and J lost 2; bases outside the gene matches: 12. The CDR3 protein is CASRHGGVAGDTDTQYF. The CDR3 DNA sequence: TGTGCCAGCAGACACGGGGGAGTAGCGGGAGACACAGATACGCAGTATTTT.

This clone is a singleton in its sample. The chain combines TRBV6-5 with TRBJ2-7; 7 bases line up with TRBD2. The V gene end was trimmed by 2 bases and the J gene end by 6 bases; junction bases not matched to a gene: 7. The germline V gene has CDR1 MNHEY and CDR2 SVGAGI. This CDR3 comprises 14 residues. The CDR3 coding sequence is TGTGCCAGCAGTTACGGGGCTAGCGGTTCCGAGCAGTACTTC. This translates into CASSYGASGSEQYF.

This rearrangement joins TRBV28 to TRBJ1-1, with D unresolved. Germline V CDR1 and CDR2: MDHEN, SYDVKM. V gave up 2 bases and J gave up 3 bases, with 10 bases separating them. The CDR3 spans 14 residues. DNA of the CDR3: TGTGCCAGCAGTTTAATCCTCAAGGACACTGAAGCTTTCTTT. Its protein product is CASSLILKDTEAFF.

This clone was recorded only once. V and J are TRBV18 and TRBJ1-1; no reliable D call. V was shortened by 6 bases and J by 3 bases, with 23 bases between the two germline ends. Germline V gene lookup returns CDR1 KGHSH and CDR2 LQKENI. The length of the CDR3 is 17 residues. The CDR3 sequence is CASSRGIEGRRHTEAFF. CDR3 nucleotides: TGTGCCAGCTCCCGTGGCATTGAGGGCCGCCGCCACACTGAAGCTTTCTTT.

CDR3 in DNA: TGTGCCAGCAGCGTAGAAGGATTTGCCCCGACTGTTACTGAAGCTTTCTTT. It is translated as CASSVEGFAPTVTEAFF. This rearrangement joins TRBV9 to TRBJ1-1; D uncertain. With 0 bases removed from V and 5 bases from J, the gap between germline ends came to 20 bases. The CDR3 consists of 17 residues. Germline CDR1 SGDLS, CDR2 YYNGEE.

This chain uses TRBV27 with TRBJ2-2; D gene unclear. This CDR3 is built from 14 residues. Germline lookup yields CDR1 MNHEY and CDR2 SMNVEV (reference sequence). V lost 2 bases and J 2 bases, leaving 6 bases between the germline ends. In DNA, the CDR3 is TGTGCCAGCAGTTTAAGCAGAAACACCGGGGAGCTGTTTTTT. The encoded protein is CASSLSRNTGELFF.

The genes are TRBV6-5 and TRBJ2-7; D not resolved. Trimming removed 2 bases at V and 4 bases at J, with 9 bases between. This CDR3 contains 13 residues. CDR1 is MNHEY and CDR2 is SVGAGI in the germline V gene. CDR3 sequence (DNA): TGTGCCAGCAGTTACGGGCTAGGGTACGAGCAGTACTTC. It codes for CASSYGLGYEQYF.

The rearrangement joins TRBV5-1 to TRBJ2-2, with 11 positions matching TRBD2. Germline CDR1 and CDR2: SGHRS and YFSETQ. This CDR3 contains 15 residues. Trimming took 5 bases from V and 4 from J; bases not matched to a gene: 4. The CDR3 DNA is TGCGCCAGCAGGACCGGGACTAGCGGCACCGGGGAGCTGTTTTTT. Translation gives CASRTGTSGTGELFF.

This clone is judged medium-sized. The same CDR3 also results from other DNA sequences found in this sample. The chain carries TRBV19 and TRBJ1-1, with D unclear. Germline assignment: CDR1 LNHDA and CDR2 SQIVND (reference sequence). V was trimmed by 3 bases and J by 5 bases, leaving 10 bases between them. The length of the CDR3 is 13 residues. The CDR3 DNA reads as TGTGCCAGTAGTATTTCGGGGAGGACTGAAGCTTTCTTT. Protein product: CASSISGRTEAFF.

The chain joins TRBV10-1 to TRBJ2-1; TRBD2 agrees at 8 bases. V was clipped by 6 bases and J by 5 bases; unmatched bases: 9. Per germline, CDR1 WNHNN and CDR2 SYGVQD (reference sequence). There are 15 residues in the CDR3. The CDR3 DNA follows: TGCGCCAGCAGCCACGGCGGGGGGACCGACAATGAGCAGTTCTTC. This translates into CASSHGGGTDNEQFF.

This clone was counted a few times. The chain combines TRBV24-1 with TRBJ2-3; D is uncertain. The ends were cut back, 0 bases at V and 0 bases at J, with 3 bases in the middle. CDR3 size: 14 residues. Germline V lookup: CDR1 KGHDR, CDR2 SFDVKD. CDR3 DNA sequence: TGTGCCACCAGTGATTTGCGGAGCACAGATACGCAGTATTTT. This encodes CATSDLRSTDTQYF.

This clone has more than one count but fewer than ten. J is TRBJ1-4 and V is TRBV5-1; D is perhaps TRBD1 (5 bases). Germline lookup yields CDR1 SGHRS and CDR2 YFSETQ. This CDR3 region has 16 residues. Trimming stripped 1 base from V and 3 bases from J, with 13 bases between. For the CDR3, the DNA is TGCGCCAGCAGCTTGCAGACAGCGGGGGCTAATGAAAAACTGTTTTTT. This gives the protein CASSLQTAGANEKLFF.

This rearrangement joins TRBV3-1 (or the pseudogene TRBV3-2) to TRBJ2-7, with D possibly being TRBD1 (5 bases). Trimming pared 0 bases from V and 5 bases from J, leaving 14 bases between. The CDR3 loop spans 15 amino acids. From germline, CDR1 is LGHDT and CDR2 YNNKEL (reference sequence). For the CDR3, the DNA is TGTGCCAGCAGCCAAGAGTGGCAGGGATTGCACGAGCAGTACTTC. This gives the protein CASSQEWQGLHEQYF.

The rearrangement uses TRBV7-8 and TRBJ2-7; TRBD1 agrees at 9 bases. Germline V gene data show CDR1 as SGHVS and CDR2 as FQNEAQ. V shed 5 bases and J 4 bases; nucleotides not matched to a gene: 6. The CDR3 loop spans 14 amino acids. CDR3: CASSARDREYEQYF. The CDR3 coding sequence is TGTGCCAGCAGCGCCCGGGACAGGGAATACGAGCAGTACTTC.

V is TRBV5-1 and J is TRBJ2-5, with TRBD1 as a possible D gene (6 bases). The CDR3 length is 14 residues. V lost 3 bases and J 0 bases, leaving 9 bases between the germline ends. Germline assignment: CDR1 SGHRS and CDR2 YFSETQ. The CDR3 region has the DNA TGCGCCAGCAGCTGGACAGAGTACCAAGAGACCCAGTACTTC. This translates into CASSWTEYQETQYF.

The chain combines TRBV2 with TRBJ2-7; 12 bases fit TRBD2. V gave up 4 bases and J gave up 6 bases; unmatched junction bases: 1. The germline gives CDR1 SNHLY, CDR2 FYNNEI. The CDR3 is 13 residues long. CDR3 coding DNA: TGTGCCAGCAGTGGACTAGCGGGAGTCGAGCAGTACTTC. It encodes CASSGLAGVEQYF.

The rearrangement links TRBV5-8 to TRBJ1-4; TRBD1 might be the D (5 bases). V was pared by 2 bases and J by 8 bases, with 16 bases between. Per germline, CDR1 SGHTS and CDR2 YDEGEE. This CDR3 comprises 15 residues. The CDR3: CASSLTGTVFEKLFF. In DNA form, the CDR3 reads TGTGCCAGCAGCTTAACCGGGACTGTATTCGAAAAACTGTTTTTT.

V and J are TRBV9 and TRBJ1-3, with 11 bases matching TRBD1. V lost 4 bases to trimming and J lost 8 bases; unmatched junction nucleotides: 8. The V gene's germline CDR1 is SGDLS and CDR2 YYNGEE. The CDR3 has 15 residues. The CDR3 loop is CASSTGTGGTDTIYF. Written as DNA, the CDR3 is TGTGCCAGCAGCACCGGGACAGGGGGGACGGACACCATATATTTT.

This chain joins TRBV4-1 and TRBJ1-2, with a tentative D call TRBD1 (6 bases). There are 14 residues in the CDR3. Trimming cost V 2 bases and J 2 bases, with 9 bases left between them. Germline loops: CDR1 MGHRA, CDR2 YSYEKL. This chain's CDR3 is CASSQRTANYGYTF. The DNA of the CDR3 is TGCGCCAGCAGCCAACGGACAGCAAACTATGGCTACACCTTC.

The gene calls are TRBV7-6 and TRBJ2-3; 10 nucleotides line up with TRBD1. CDR3 length: 17 amino acids. Germline V gives CDR1 SGHVS, CDR2 FNYEAQ. J was trimmed by 3 bases and V by 1 base; bases with no gene match: 7. As DNA, the CDR3 is TGTGCCAGCAGCTTAGATTTAGGGGGACAGGGGACAGATACGCAGTATTTT. Amino acids: CASSLDLGGQGTDTQYF.

The chain has TRBV12-3 or TRBV12-4 and TRBJ1-1; D is ambiguous. V gave up 6 bases and J gave up 1 base, with 9 bases separating them. The CDR3 covers 13 residues. CDR3 DNA: TGTGCCAGCAGCTCTCCAGGGAACACTGAAGCTTTCTTT. Translated, it gives CASSSPGNTEAFF.

The V call is TRBV28, the J call TRBJ2-7, with D perhaps matching TRBD2 (5 bases). Trimming shortened V by 4 bases and J by 5 bases, and 21 bases separated the two germline ends. Per germline, CDR1 MDHEN and CDR2 SYDVKM. The CDR3 totals 16 residues. In nucleotides, the CDR3 is TGTGCCAGCAGTTCAGACGGGGTCTTGGAGCGTAACGAGCAGTACTTC. This codes for CASSSDGVLERNEQYF.

The CDR3 DNA reads TGTGCCAGCTCACCAACAACAGATACTAACTATGGCTACACCTTC. The encoded protein is CASSPTTDTNYGYTF. The rearrangement uses TRBV18 and TRBJ1-2; D gene unclear. With 2 bases removed from V and 0 bases from J, the gap between germline ends came to 10 bases. Germline CDR1 and CDR2: KGHSH and LQKENI. The CDR3 loop spans 15 amino acids. The full variable domain, its missing parts supplied by reference TRBV18 and TRBJ1-2, is NAGVMQNPRHLVRRRGQEARLRCSPMKGHSHVYWYRQLPEEGLKFMVYLQKENIIDESGMPKERFSAEFPKEGPSILRIQQVVRGDSAAYFCASSPTTDTNYGYTFGSGTRLTVV.

This clone was observed a handful of times. The chain joins TRBV19 to TRBJ2-7; D may be TRBD1 (6 bases). Germline V gene sequence: CDR1 LNHDA, CDR2 SQIVND (reference sequence). CDR3 length: 14 residues. Trimming stripped 6 bases from V and 2 bases from J, with 14 bases between. The chain's CDR3 is CASSPGTSPYEQYF. CDR3 DNA: TGTGCCAGTAGCCCCGGGACAAGTCCCTACGAGCAGTACTTC.